Listed below are T cell receptor beta chains from one sample, sequenced in a study of blood T cells in healthy people across ages. TCRdb processed the 5' RACE reads anew with MiXCR; each CDR3 protein has one entry. The sample has fewer than 1.5 million distinct CDR3 sequences; roughly 40% are singletons. Input material: blood. These receptors all come from a woman younger than 30 in good health. Both conserved end residues are part of each CDR3. Each record gives: CDR3 DNA, CDR3 protein, clone size, J gene, V gene, D gene. D genes are given only for firm matches. Clone size, where shown, is once, few, many, or a class for clones that have expanded.

TGTGCCAGCAGCCCCCTGGGGACCGGGGAGCTGTTTTTT CASSPLGTGELFF few TRBJ2-2 TRBV5-1 .
TGCGCCAGCAGCCAGCAGGACAGCTCCTACGAGCAGTACTTC CASSQQDSSYEQYF few TRBJ2-7 TRBV4-1 .
TGTGCCAGCAGCTTACCCCGGGGCCTCGAGACCCAGTACTTC CASSLPRGLETQYF . TRBJ2-5 TRBV7-6 .
TGTGCCAGCAGCCCTTATTTGACAGGCGCTTACAGCTACACCTTC CASSPYLTGAYSYTF . TRBJ1-2 TRBV6-5 .
TGCAGTGCTAGTGGGGGCGCGTTGGATGAGCAGTTCTTC CSASGGALDEQFF few TRBJ2-1 TRBV20-1 .
TGCAGTGCTATCGAACCTCGGAACACTGAAGCTTTCTTT CSAIEPRNTEAFF . TRBJ1-1 TRBV20-1 .
TGTGCCAGCAGCTTAGCTCGCGGGGACGAGCAGTACTTC CASSLARGDEQYF few TRBJ2-7 TRBV7-2 .
TGTGCCAGCAGTCCCTCTAGCGGGGGCCTTCGGGAGCAGTTCTTC CASSPSSGGLREQFF . TRBJ2-1 TRBV6-5 TRBD2
TGTGCCAGCAGCCACCCTAGCGGGAGCAATGAGCAGTTCTTC CASSHPSGSNEQFF once TRBJ2-1 TRBV3-1 TRBD2
TGTGCCAGCAGTTGGGGGACAGGGTCGTTCTACGGGCAGTACTTC CASSWGTGSFYGQYF . TRBJ2-7 TRBV27 TRBD1